This T cell receptor beta chain was captured in a study of blood T cell repertoires in COVID-19. Overall study: The United States, Italy and Spain supplied acute and convalescent COVID-19 samples. Sources were T cells, B-cell-depleted T cells, or PBMCs; the material itself was cDNA or gDNA.

The CDR3 is 16 amino acids. Germline V gene lookup returns CDR1 MDHEN and CDR2 SYDVKM. J was trimmed by 8 bases and V by 9 bases; bases with no gene match: 15. As handled by the study authors: Reference gene primer amplification gave estimated nucleated cell counts. Using immunoSEQ multiplex PCR, the repertoire was profiled, and TCRdb retains in-frame clones only, with some absent. Clonal size and the V and J genes are those of that table, whereas D and trimming came from the DNA. The data contain roughly 77,000 clones, about three quarters of them singletons. This TCR derives from a human donor in a cohort sampled during active COVID-19. Sequencing was carried out using peripheral blood. The chain is built from TRBV28 and TRBJ1-4; 10 bases are shared with TRBD1. In nucleotides, the CDR3 is TGTGCCAGTGCGGGACAGGGGCAAGGTGGAAGAGAAAAACTGTTTTTT. This codes for CASAGQGQGGREKLFF.